Sequencing of this TCR beta chain was carried out in a study of cytomegalovirus exposure and HLA in healthy donors. Study context: There were 85 million or so unique TCRs (from HLA-typed donors) in an early data release. Study-level points and caveats: A further, later analysis showed that HLA-associated TCR beta chains (compared with equally common others) were more clonally expanded. The study listed roughly 150 cytomegalovirus-associated TCR beta chains.

Trimming removed 3 bases from V and 5 bases from J, with 14 bases in between. This CDR3 is 15 amino acids long. Germline-derived CDR1 and CDR2 are KGHSH and LQKENI. Note on this clone: Its antigen remains unknown.

13 Jbeta primers and 60 Vbeta primers were used for the PCR. Assay used: immunoSEQ multiplex PCR; TCRdb lists only in-frame clones, some missing. The sample carries roughly 220,000 clones, 70% to 85% recorded once. Sequencing input: PBMCs. The chain couples TRBV18 to TRBJ2-1, with D possibly TRBD1 on 5 matching bases. The receptor was derived from a man aged 50-60 years in good health and CMV-seronegative. The CDR3 protein is CASSPLRAVNNEQFF. CDR3 sequence (DNA): TGTGCCAGCTCACCGCTCAGGGCAGTTAACAATGAGCAGTTCTTC. The full variable domain, rest sourced from reference TRBV18 and TRBJ2-1, is NAGVMQNPRHLVRRRGQEARLRCSPMKGHSHVYWYRQLPEEGLKFMVYLQKENIIDESGMPKERFSAEFPKEGPSILRIQQVVRGDSAAYFCASSPLRAVNNEQFFGPGTRLTVL.